This T cell receptor (beta chain) was observed in a study of human T cells and chemical hapten exposure. Individual cDNA molecules received unique molecular identifiers in the library. Each CDR3 protein is one row after TCRdb ran MiXCR on the RACE reads. The sample yields tens of thousands of distinct CDR3 sequences, roughly 6.7% seen once. The time point was: pre-sensitization, week 0. Treatment described: therapeutic diphenylcyclopropenone sensitization with weekly scalp DPC. V was pared by 3 bases and J by 0 bases, with 12 bases between. The CDR3 has 16 residues. Germline V lookup: CDR1 SGHTA, CDR2 FQGNSA. Study-level findings and limits: Significantly more large CDR3 similarity clusters were formed by expanded TCRs than by controls.

This clonotype came up a few times. Antigen unknown. This TCR was sampled from a woman under 40 with alopecia areata. Some clones in this sample may be carry-over from other donors' samples. The J gene is TRBJ1-3, the V gene TRBV7-2; tentative D call: TRBD1 (5 bases). The sample was whole blood, taken in connection with sensitization to the hapten diphenylcyclopropenone (DPC). The chain's CDR3 is CASSFGGGYSGNTIYF. The CDR3 DNA reads TGTGCCAGCAGCTTTGGGGGGGGTTACTCTGGAAACACCATATATTTT.